One and the same sample provided the 21 T cell receptor beta chains below, sequenced in a study of T cell clonality in common variable immunodeficiency. Produced via immunoSEQ multiplex PCR; TCRdb's table is partial and in-frame only. The sample holds tens of thousands of clones, and no clone turns up only once. Material for sequencing was peripheral blood mononuclear cells. These TCRs come from a person between 18 and 75 years old in good health.

This clone was seen at least ten times. The read ends 3 residues early relative to the CDR3; the germline J gene fills the gap. The V call is TRBV20-1, the J call TRBJ1-6; no firm D call. The CDR3 is 16 amino acids. The V end was cut by 5 bases, the J end by 0 bases, with 14 bases between. Germline CDR1 reads DFQATT; CDR2 reads SNEGSKA (reference sequence). The CDR3 DNA, read in part, is TGCAGTGCTCGAGGGCCGGGGAGCTCCTATAATTCACCC. Translating it yields CSARGPGSSYNSP. The CDR3 reads in full as CSARGPGSSYNSPLHF.

This clone was found many times. Mismatch with germline at one junction end may stem from a read error. Sequencing ends 3 residues short of the CDR3 end; the germline J gene provides the rest. The chain combines TRBV7-7 with TRBJ2-2; TRBD1 might be the D (5 bases). CDR1 SSHAT and CDR2 FNYEAQ come from the germline V gene (reference sequence). The CDR3 is 13 residues long. The DNA read from the CDR3 is TGTGCTAGCAGGACCAGGGACACCGGGGAG. Translated, it gives CASRTRDTGE. The CDR3, in full, reads CASRTRDTGELFF.

The table lists this clone with many counts. The DNA ends 3 residues before the CDR3 does, and the rest of the CDR3 is filled in from the germline J gene. The J gene is TRBJ2-7, the V gene TRBV20-1; a possible D gene is TRBD1 (5 bases). Germline loops: CDR1 DFQATT, CDR2 SNEGSKA (reference sequence). This CDR3 is built from 14 residues. Trimming took off 6 bases at V and 1 base at J, with 16 bases between the two ends. CDR3 protein: CSARPAGLSYEQYF. The CDR3 bases that were read are TGCAGTGCCAGGCCTGCAGGGCTTTCCTACGAG.

Many counts were recorded for this clone. The sequenced fragment ends 3 residues before the CDR3 boundary, so the rest is inferred from the germline J gene. The gene calls are TRBV5-1 and TRBJ2-1, with TRBD2 as a possible D gene (7 bases). In germline, CDR1 is SGHRS, CDR2 YFSETQ. The V end lost 4 bases, the J end lost 2 bases, and 10 bases lay between the germline ends. CDR3 length: 14 residues. The CDR3 is CASSGGGAYNEQFF. CDR3 DNA (partial): TGCGCCAGCAGCGGGGGGGGCGCCTACAATGAG. The whole variable domain, remainder taken from reference TRBV5-1 and TRBJ2-1, is KAGVTQTPRYLIKTRGQQVTLSCSPISGHRSVSWYQQTPGQGLQFLFEYFSETQRNKGNFPGRFSGRQFSNSRSEMNVSTLELGDSALYLCASSGGGAYNEQFFGPGTRLTVL.

There are many counts of this clone. The DNA ends 3 residues before the CDR3 does, and the rest of the CDR3 is filled in from the germline J gene. The V call is TRBV12-3 or TRBV12-4, the J call TRBJ2-7, with unresolved D. The CDR3 has 11 amino acids. V dropped 5 bases and J dropped 0 bases, with 2 bases sitting between them. CDR3 amino acids: CASSHSYEQYF. The part of the CDR3 DNA that was read is TGTGCCAGCAGTCACTCCTACGAG.

Ten or more counts support this clone. The sequenced fragment ends 3 residues before the CDR3 boundary, so the rest is inferred from the germline J gene. This chain connects TRBV28 to TRBJ2-7; 8 bases align to TRBD1. Unmatched junction bases numbered 9, after V lost 8 bases and J lost 3 bases. The germline V gene encodes CDR1 MDHEN and CDR2 SYDVKM. This CDR3 comprises 14 residues. The covered CDR3 bases are TGTGCCAGCGGACGGACAGGGAATTTCTACGAG. This gives the protein CASGRTGNFYE. From start to end, the CDR3 is CASGRTGNFYEQYF.

In this sample, this clone turned up many times. The CDR3 extends 3 residues past the end of the read, so its final part is completed from the germline J gene. This chain connects TRBV29-1 to TRBJ2-7; D perhaps matches TRBD2 (7 bases). CDR1 and CDR2 from the germline V gene are SQVTM and ANQGSEA. The CDR3 has 15 amino acids. V was cut by 0 bases and J by 3 bases, with 15 bases left in between. The CDR3 sequence: CSVEDRVGGGYEQYF. The CDR3 DNA, read in part, is TGCAGCGTTGAAGATCGGGTAGGGGGGGGCTACGAG.

Many counts were recorded for this clone. The CDR3 end lies 3 residues beyond the end of the read and is filled in from the germline J gene. The chain is built from TRBV19 and TRBJ2-3; 8 nucleotides align to TRBD2. The CDR3 loop spans 14 amino acids. V was pared by 5 bases and J by 7 bases, with 8 bases of the junction left unmatched. Germline V gives CDR1 LNHDA, CDR2 SQIVND (reference sequence). This CDR3 reads CASSPRGSGNTQYF. CDR3 DNA, as far as it was read: TGTGCCAGTAGTCCCAGGGGTAGCGGGAATACG.

This clone has a count of ten or more. Read sequence stops 3 residues before the CDR3 end, and the germline J gene provides the missing end. The genes are TRBV10-3 and TRBJ1-6, with D tentatively TRBD1 (6 bases). CDR1 ENHRY and CDR2 SYGVKD come from the germline V gene. The CDR3 has 14 amino acids. The CDR3 sequence: CAISATGTTGTLHF. CDR3 bases read: TGTGCCATCAGTGCAACAGGGACCACCGGAACC.

This clone has a count of ten or more. The read falls 3 residues short of the CDR3 end, and the missing part is taken from the germline J gene. This chain joins TRBV19 and TRBJ2-2; TRBD1 is a possible D gene (6 bases). From germline, CDR1 is LNHDA and CDR2 SQIVND (reference sequence). CDR3 length equals 13 residues. Trimming stripped 6 bases from V and 1 base from J, with 6 bases between. CDR3 region: CASRTGNTGELFF. The part of the CDR3 DNA that was read is TGTGCCAGTAGGACAGGGAACACCGGGGAG.

Details on this clone: The read is 3 residues too short to cover the CDR3 end, so that end is filled in from the germline J gene. V is TRBV7-9 and J is TRBJ2-7; TRBD1 is a possible D gene (5 bases). Between the trimmed V and J ends, which lost 5 bases and 3 bases, there was a span of 8 bases. The CDR3 sequence is 12 residues long. Germline CDR1 reads SEHNR; CDR2 reads FQNEAQ (reference sequence). Partial CDR3 DNA: TGTGCCAGCAGCCAAACAGGCTACGAG. This sequence encodes CASSQTGYE. The whole CDR3 region reads CASSQTGYEQYF.

This clone occurred many times. The read gets to within 3 residues of the CDR3 end, and the germline J gene fills in the rest. The chain carries TRBV5-1 and TRBJ1-4; 7 bases map to TRBD1. Germline values: CDR1 SGHRS, CDR2 YFSETQ. The CDR3 totals 16 residues. Trimming removed 0 bases from V and 4 bases from J; junction bases left unmatched: 6. CDR3 DNA, as far as it was read: TGCGCCAGCAGCTTGGCCGGGTCAGGGGGTAATGAAAAA. Translating it yields CASSLAGSGGNEK. The complete CDR3 reads CASSLAGSGGNEKLFF.

The sample holds many counts of this clone. The read comes to an end 3 residues before the CDR3 does, leaving the germline J gene to fill in the end. The chain employs TRBV6-1 and TRBJ1-2; D is possibly TRBD1 (5 bases). Trimming stripped 0 bases from V and 2 bases from J, with 7 bases between. Looked up from germline, CDR1 is MNHNS and CDR2 is SASEGT. The length of the CDR3 is 14 residues. The DNA read from the CDR3 is TGTGCCAGCAGTGAAGCCTGGGGCAACTATGGC. Protein: CASSEAWGNYG. The entire CDR3 protein reads CASSEAWGNYGYTF.

Ten or more counts support this clone. The chain's CDR3 is CASREGQYTEAFF. The CDR3 bases that were read are TGTGCCAGTAGGGAGGGTCAGTACACTGAA. The J gene is TRBJ1-1, the V gene TRBV19; D unresolved. Read data end 3 residues before the CDR3 end; the end is taken from the germline J gene. The CDR3 is 13 residues long. Deletions cut 6 bases from V and 3 bases from J, with 11 bases between. CDR1 is LNHDA and CDR2 is SQIVND in the germline V gene (reference sequence).

In its sample, this clone was seen many times. Read data end 3 residues before the CDR3 end; the end is taken from the germline J gene. The rearrangement links TRBV18 to TRBJ2-7, with 9 bases lining up with TRBD2. Germline V gene lookup returns CDR1 KGHSH and CDR2 LQKENI. CDR3 length: 16 residues. V was pared by 2 bases and J by 3 bases, with 8 bases of the junction left unmatched. The sequenced CDR3 bases are TGTGCCAGCTCACCATCGGGGACTAGCTGGGTCTACGAG. Translated, it gives CASSPSGTSWVYE. The whole CDR3 protein is CASSPSGTSWVYEQYF.

This clone was picked up many times. The CDR3 loop is CASSGEGSGYEQYF. CDR3 DNA (partial): TGTGCCAGCAGTGGAGAGGGGTCGGGCTACGAG. The genes are TRBV6-1 and TRBJ2-7, with D possibly being TRBD1 or TRBD2 (5 bases each). The CDR3 goes on 3 residues after the read ends, and that part is filled in from the germline J gene. V lost 4 bases and J lost 3, with 13 bases in between. This CDR3 spans 14 amino acids. Germline-derived CDR1 and CDR2 are MNHNS and SASEGT.

This clone came up many times. The read halts 3 residues ahead of the CDR3 end, with the missing end drawn from the germline J gene. V is TRBV2 and J is TRBJ1-3; no clear D gene. Trimming stripped 2 bases from V and 3 bases from J, with 11 bases between. The CDR3 has 15 residues. Germline CDR1 and CDR2: SNHLY and FYNNEI. The CDR3 protein is CASSEILGFGNTIYF. Partial CDR3 DNA: TGTGCCAGCAGTGAAATTTTAGGGTTTGGAAACACC.

The sample holds many counts of this clone. The read halts 3 residues ahead of the CDR3 end, with the missing end drawn from the germline J gene. The chain has TRBV20-1 and TRBJ2-5; 8 positions match TRBD2. Germline CDR1 and CDR2: DFQATT and SNEGSKA (reference sequence). Unmatched junction bases numbered 8, after V lost 4 bases and J lost 4 bases. CDR3 size: 14 residues. The CDR3 here is CSATLAAYRETQYF. CDR3 DNA, as far as it was read: TGCAGTGCTACACTAGCGGCCTACAGAGAGACC.

Of note for this clone: The read terminates 3 residues before the CDR3 end, so the remaining end is supplied by the germline J gene. The chain joins TRBV18 to TRBJ1-5; D possibly corresponds to TRBD1 (5 bases). V shed 0 bases and J shed 3 bases, with 12 bases lying between them. Germline CDR1 KGHSH, CDR2 LQKENI. The CDR3 totals 16 residues. Partial CDR3 DNA: TGTGCCAGCTCACCACCGGGCGGGGGGGTCAATCAGCCC. Translated: CASSPPGGGVNQP. The CDR3, in full, reads CASSPPGGGVNQPQHF. Supplemented by reference TRBV18 and TRBJ1-5, the full variable domain reads NAGVMQNPRHLVRRRGQEARLRCSPMKGHSHVYWYRQLPEEGLKFMVYLQKENIIDESGMPKERFSAEFPKEGPSILRIQQVVRGDSAAYFCASSPPGGGVNQPQHFGDGTRLSIL.

This clone was seen many times. Read sequence stops 3 residues before the CDR3 end, and the germline J gene provides the missing end. This sequence joins TRBV7-9 and TRBJ2-1, with TRBD1 identical over 9 bases. Trimming removed 5 bases from V and 3 bases from J; junction bases left unmatched: 5. This CDR3 comprises 15 residues. Germline CDR1 and CDR2: SEHNR and FQNEAQ (reference sequence). This CDR3 is CASSPGQGNYNEQFF. The sequenced part of the CDR3 DNA is TGTGCCAGCAGCCCGGGACAGGGTAACTACAATGAG.

This clone was counted many times. Read coverage stops 3 residues before the CDR3 terminus; the germline J gene supplies the remainder. The rearrangement uses TRBV19 and TRBJ2-4; tentatively, D is TRBD2 (6 bases). CDR1 and CDR2 (germline): LNHDA, SQIVND (reference sequence). Trimming pared 8 bases from V and 0 bases from J, leaving 11 bases between. This CDR3 contains 14 residues. The CDR3 protein is CASGGALAKNIQYF. CDR3 DNA (partial): TGTGCCAGTGGAGGGGCCCTAGCCAAAAACATT. The full variable domain, its missing parts supplied by reference TRBV19 and TRBJ2-4, is DGGITQSPKYLFRKEGQNVTLSCEQNLNHDAMYWYRQDPGQGLRLIYYSQIVNDFQKGDIAEGYSVSREKKESFPLTVTSAQKNPTAFYLCASGGALAKNIQYFGAGTRLSVL.